This TCR beta chain was recovered during a study of blood T cell repertoires in COVID-19. The wider study: Spain, Italy and the United States supplied samples that represented acute and convalescent COVID-19. From T cells, B-cell-depleted T cells, or PBMCs came the material, which was cDNA or gDNA.

Germline lookup yields CDR1 SQVTM and CDR2 ANQGSEA. This CDR3 is 11 amino acids long. In the authors' methods: Cell counts per sample came from amplifying reference gene primers. The assay was immunoSEQ multiplex PCR, and TCRdb's table has in-frame clones only and misses some. The V and J calls and the clone size are those of that table, but D and trimming were determined from the DNA. Of 110,000 to 150,000 clones in the sample, around 76% are singletons; the top ten hold 4.2%. The chain employs TRBV29-1 and TRBJ1-2; TRBD1 might be the D (6 bases). Sequences were obtained from peripheral blood. The receptor's source is a man in his sixties with acute or convalescent COVID-19. The CDR3 sequence: CRAGTTGGYTF. In DNA, the CDR3 is TGCAGGGCGGGGACCACAGGGGGCTACACCTTC.